Below are 21 T cell receptor beta chains sequenced from a single sample in a study of blood T cell repertoires in COVID-19. Here immunoSEQ multiplex PCR was the method, and the copy in TCRdb shows in-frame clones only, minus some. Of about 81,000 clones in the sample, 89% are singletons; the top ten hold more than 10%. Specimen: peripheral blood. Receptors were obtained from a man in his 70s with active or convalescent COVID-19.

The V and J genes are TRBV5-1 and TRBJ1-1, with a tentative D call TRBD1 (6 bases). V was clipped by 2 bases and J by 0 bases, with 8 bases between them. CDR3 length: 14 residues. Germline V lookup: CDR1 SGHRS, CDR2 YFSETQ. CDR3 loop: CASSLDRMNTEAFF. DNA of the CDR3: TGCGCCAGCAGCTTAGACAGGATGAACACTGAAGCTTTCTTT.

The chain joins TRBV6-5 to TRBJ1-5; D not certain. This CDR3 has 13 amino acids. Trimming took 6 bases from V and 5 from J, leaving 11 bases between them. CDR1 is MNHEY, CDR2 SVGAGI, per germline. In nucleotides, the CDR3 is TGTGCCAGCAGCTTACAGCCTGATCAGCCCCAGCATTTT. Its protein product is CASSLQPDQPQHF.

V and J are TRBV4-3 and TRBJ1-1, with 7 bases matching TRBD1. Germline values: CDR1 LGHNA, CDR2 YSLEER. V was pared by 5 bases and J by 4 bases, with 7 bases of the junction left unmatched. The length of the CDR3 is 14 residues. CDR3 amino acids: CASSSKGGGTEAFF. The CDR3 nucleotides read TGCGCCAGCAGCTCAAAAGGGGGCGGCACTGAAGCTTTCTTT.

V and J are TRBV7-8 and TRBJ1-4; unclear D gene. Germline values: CDR1 SGHVS, CDR2 FQNEAQ. V lost 5 bases, J lost 5 bases, and 9 bases lay in between. The CDR3 has 13 residues. CDR3 in amino acids: CASSRGVNEKLFF. CDR3 bases: TGTGCCAGCAGCCGCGGGGTCAATGAAAAACTGTTTTTT.

Only a few counts were recorded for this clone. The rearrangement joins TRBV19 to TRBJ1-5, with 9 bases aligning to TRBD1. CDR3 size: 15 residues. The V segment lost 5 bases and the J segment 2 bases; nucleotides outside the gene matches: 4. CDR1 and CDR2 from the germline V gene are LNHDA and SQIVND (reference sequence). CDR3 coding DNA: TGTGCCAGTAGTTACAGGGACAGGGGCAATCAGCCCCAGCATTTT. It codes for CASSYRDRGNQPQHF.

The chain combines TRBV9 with TRBJ1-1; D unclear. The CDR3 consists of 14 residues. Per germline, CDR1 SGDLS and CDR2 YYNGEE. V gave up 2 bases and J gave up 1 base, with 9 bases separating them. The CDR3 DNA is TGTGCCAGCAGCGTGGCTGGGCAGAACACTGAAGCTTTCTTT. This codes for CASSVAGQNTEAFF.

This sequence joins TRBV7-9 and TRBJ2-4, with a possible D match to TRBD2 (6 bases). Trimming pared 5 bases from V and 7 bases from J, leaving 15 bases between. Per germline, CDR1 SEHNR and CDR2 FQNEAQ (reference sequence). This CDR3 region has 14 residues. CDR3 residues: CASSPPGDANIQYF. CDR3 DNA: TGTGCCAGCAGCCCCCCGGGGGACGCGAACATTCAGTACTTC.

The J gene is TRBJ1-2, the V gene TRBV7-9; D unresolved. CDR1 and CDR2 from the germline V gene are SEHNR and FQNEAQ (reference sequence). V gave up 4 bases and J gave up 10 bases, with 16 bases separating them. The length of the CDR3 is 13 residues. This chain's CDR3 is CASSSGLTQDYTF. The CDR3 nucleotides are TGTGCCAGCAGCTCTGGCCTGACCCAGGACTACACCTTC.

This clone was found once. This chain uses TRBV11-2 with TRBJ1-1; D gene uncertain. V was trimmed by 5 bases and J by 1 base, leaving 8 bases between them. Germline-derived CDR1 and CDR2 are SGHAT and FQNNGV. CDR3 size: 13 residues. CDR3: CASSENRNTEAFF. CDR3 in DNA: TGTGCCAGCAGCGAAAATAGGAACACTGAAGCTTTCTTT.

The rearrangement joins TRBV7-9 to TRBJ2-5; 7 nucleotides line up with TRBD1. The germline V gene has CDR1 SEHNR and CDR2 FQNEAQ (reference sequence). The V gene end was trimmed by 7 bases and the J gene end by 5 bases; junction bases not matched to a gene: 7. CDR3 size: 13 residues. In DNA, the CDR3 is TGTGCCAGCACCACAGACAGGGTTGAGACCCAGTACTTC. Its protein product is CASTTDRVETQYF.

The chain links TRBV19 to TRBJ2-7; 10 positions match TRBD2. From germline, CDR1 is LNHDA and CDR2 SQIVND (reference sequence). The CDR3 runs 15 residues. V shed 1 base, J shed 7 bases, and the junction held 7 bases outside the gene matches. The CDR3 nucleotides are TGTGCCAGTAGTATAGCTAGCGGGGGAGCGGGTGAGCAGTACTTC. Translating gives CASSIASGGAGEQYF. The whole variable domain, remainder taken from reference TRBV19 and TRBJ2-7, is DGGITQSPKYLFRKEGQNVTLSCEQNLNHDAMYWYRQDPGQGLRLIYYSQIVNDFQKGDIAEGYSVSREKKESFPLTVTSAQKNPTAFYLCASSIASGGAGEQYFGPGTRLTVT.

This sequence joins TRBV5-1 and TRBJ1-2; no clear D. Trimming shortened V by 0 bases and J by 5 bases, and 8 bases separated the two germline ends. Germline V lookup: CDR1 SGHRS, CDR2 YFSETQ. CDR3 length: 13 residues. CDR3 bases: TGCGCCAGCAGCTTGGCGGGGATGTATGGCTACACCTTC. Encoded protein: CASSLAGMYGYTF.

The rearrangement uses TRBV5-1 and TRBJ1-2, with D uncertain. Trimming removed 2 bases from V and 2 bases from J, with 10 bases in between. Germline-derived CDR1 and CDR2 are SGHRS and YFSETQ. This CDR3 contains 14 residues. Here the CDR3 reads CASSFYPQNYGYTF. The CDR3 DNA reads as TGCGCCAGCAGCTTCTACCCACAGAACTATGGCTACACCTTC.

This chain joins TRBV9 and TRBJ2-1, with TRBD2 identical over 10 bases. Trimming removed 3 bases from V and 5 bases from J; junction bases left unmatched: 8. Per germline, CDR1 SGDLS and CDR2 YYNGEE. The CDR3 loop spans 16 amino acids. CDR3 sequence: CASSAELAGTHNEQFF. CDR3 DNA: TGTGCCAGCAGCGCCGAACTAGCGGGGACTCACAATGAGCAGTTCTTC.

The J gene is TRBJ2-2, the V gene TRBV7-6, with D perhaps matching TRBD1 (5 bases). With 5 bases removed from V and 1 base from J, the gap between germline ends came to 8 bases. The CDR3 has 14 residues. Germline CDR1 is SGHVS and CDR2 is FNYEAQ. CDR3 in amino acids: CASSLTGNTGELFF. CDR3 DNA: TGTGCCAGCAGCCTTACAGGGAACACCGGGGAGCTGTTTTTT.

This clone was detected once. This chain uses TRBV2 with TRBJ1-5; TRBD1 matches 7 bases. The CDR3 extends over 15 amino acids. V trimming: 4 bases; J trimming: 3 bases; junction bases outside the gene matches: 6. Looked up from germline, CDR1 is SNHLY and CDR2 is FYNNEI. The chain's CDR3 is CASSGDRATNQPQHF. The CDR3 DNA sequence: TGTGCCAGCAGTGGTGACAGGGCGACCAATCAGCCCCAGCATTTT. Full variable domain (rest looked up from reference TRBV2 and TRBJ1-5): EPEVTQTPSHQVTQMGQEVILRCVPISNHLYFYWYRQILGQKVEFLVSFYNNEISEKSEIFDDQFSVERPDGSNFTLKIRSTKLEDSAMYFCASSGDRATNQPQHFGDGTRLSIL.

J is TRBJ1-1 and V is TRBV11-1; D gene ambiguous. V gave up 5 bases and J gave up 5 bases, with 9 bases separating them. This CDR3 is built from 12 residues. Germline lookup yields CDR1 SGHAT and CDR2 FQDESV (reference sequence). Written as DNA, the CDR3 is TGTGCCAGCAGCCTTCTTTTGACTGAAGCTTTCTTT. This sequence encodes CASSLLLTEAFF.

The chain joins TRBV5-1 to TRBJ2-5; perhaps TRBD2 as D (7 bases). Germline lookup yields CDR1 SGHRS and CDR2 YFSETQ. This CDR3 is 15 amino acids long. The germline V and J ends were trimmed by 4 bases and 4 bases, with 17 bases remaining between them. The CDR3 region is CASSRGAGSGETQYF. The CDR3 coding sequence is TGCGCCAGCAGCCGGGGGGCGGGGTCGGGAGAGACCCAGTACTTC.

The rearrangement links TRBV7-2 to TRBJ2-2; 12 positions agree with TRBD1. This CDR3 is built from 14 residues. J was trimmed by 11 bases and V by 1 base; bases with no gene match: 2. Germline CDR1 reads SGHTA; CDR2 reads FQGNSA. CDR3 DNA: TGTGCCAGCAGCTTAGAGGGACAGGGGGCTGAGCTGTTTTTT. It codes for CASSLEGQGAELFF. Based on the CDR3 plus reference TRBV7-2 and TRBJ2-2, the full variable domain is GAGVSQSPSNKVTEKGKDVELRCDPISGHTALYWYRQSLGQGLEFLIYFQGNSAPDKSGLPSDRFSAERTGGSVSTLTIQRTQQEDSAVYLCASSLEGQGAELFFGEGSRLTVL.

CDR3: CASSQGRGSEAFF. DNA for the CDR3: TGTGCCAGCAGCCAGGGACGGGGGTCTGAAGCTTTCTTT. This chain links TRBV3-1 (or the pseudogene TRBV3-2) with TRBJ1-1; possible D gene TRBD1, 5 bases. Trimming took off 3 bases at V and 6 bases at J, with 11 bases between the two ends. Germline CDR1 reads LGHDT; CDR2 reads YNNKEL (reference sequence). The CDR3 has 13 residues.

The chain combines TRBV4-3 with TRBJ1-2, with a weak D call TRBD1 (5 bases). Germline V lookup: CDR1 LGHNA, CDR2 YSLEER. V was clipped by 4 bases and J by 2 bases, with 14 bases between them. The CDR3 spans 15 residues. The CDR3 nucleotides are TGCGCCAGCAGCCCAAAGAGCCAGGGAAACTATGGCTACACCTTC. It is translated as CASSPKSQGNYGYTF.